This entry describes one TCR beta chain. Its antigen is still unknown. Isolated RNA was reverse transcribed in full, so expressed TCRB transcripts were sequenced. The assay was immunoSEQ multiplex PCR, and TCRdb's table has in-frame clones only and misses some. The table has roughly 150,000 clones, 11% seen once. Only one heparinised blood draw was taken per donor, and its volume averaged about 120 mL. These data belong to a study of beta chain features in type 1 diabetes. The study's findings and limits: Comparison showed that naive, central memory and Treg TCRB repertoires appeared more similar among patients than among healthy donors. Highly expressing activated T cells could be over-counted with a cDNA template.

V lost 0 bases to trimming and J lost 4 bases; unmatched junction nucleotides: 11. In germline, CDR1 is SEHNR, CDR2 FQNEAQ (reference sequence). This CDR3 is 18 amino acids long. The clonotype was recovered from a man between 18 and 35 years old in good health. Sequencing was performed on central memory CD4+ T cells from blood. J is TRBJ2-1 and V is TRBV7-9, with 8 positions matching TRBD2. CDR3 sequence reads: CASSLARGAGASYNEQFF. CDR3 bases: TGTGCCAGCAGCTTAGCGCGGGGGGCGGGAGCGTCATACAATGAGCAGTTCTTC.